Many counts were recorded for the clone carrying this T cell receptor (beta chain). The antigen is not known. This sample was taken from a study of response to subunit inactivated influenza vaccine. Notes on the study in general: Only a handful of new T cells, the authors suggested, are recruited with each seasonal influenza vaccination.

TCRdb re-called the RT-PCR reads through MiXCR, storing one row per CDR3 protein. Seen here are about 190,000 distinct CDR3 sequences, approximately 15% observed once, and the top ten hold approximately 30%. CDR1 is GTSNPN, CDR2 SVGIG, per germline (reference sequence). The V gene lost 0 bases and the J gene lost 3 bases, with 9 bases spanning the gap. The CDR3 has 14 amino acids. This TCR was recovered from a middle-aged man who received an inactivated influenza vaccine. The V gene is TRBV30, the J gene TRBJ2-1; possibly TRBD2 for D (6 bases). The input for sequencing was CD8+ T cells sorted from PBMCs, taken 5 to 6 days after vaccination. CDR3 amino acids: CAWSVVADYNEQFF. The CDR3 bases are TGTGCCTGGAGTGTCGTAGCGGACTACAATGAGCAGTTCTTC.